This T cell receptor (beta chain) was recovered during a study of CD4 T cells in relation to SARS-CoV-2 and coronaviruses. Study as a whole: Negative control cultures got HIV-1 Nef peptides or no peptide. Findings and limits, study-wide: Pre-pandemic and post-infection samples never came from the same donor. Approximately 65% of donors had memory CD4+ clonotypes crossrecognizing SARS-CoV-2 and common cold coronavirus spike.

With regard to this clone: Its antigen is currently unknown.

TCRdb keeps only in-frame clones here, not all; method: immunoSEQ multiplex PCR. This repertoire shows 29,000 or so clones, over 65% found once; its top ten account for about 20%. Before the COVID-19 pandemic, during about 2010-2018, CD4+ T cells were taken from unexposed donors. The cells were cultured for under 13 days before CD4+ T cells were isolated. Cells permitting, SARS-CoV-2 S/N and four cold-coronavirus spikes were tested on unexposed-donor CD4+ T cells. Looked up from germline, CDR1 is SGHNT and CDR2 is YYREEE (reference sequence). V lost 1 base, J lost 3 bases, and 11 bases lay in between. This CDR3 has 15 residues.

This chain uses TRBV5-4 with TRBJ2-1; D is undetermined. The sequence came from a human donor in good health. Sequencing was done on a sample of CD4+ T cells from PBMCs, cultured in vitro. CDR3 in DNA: TGTGCCAGCAGCTTGAGGTTAGGTTTCTACAATGAGCAGTTCTTC. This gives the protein CASSLRLGFYNEQFF.